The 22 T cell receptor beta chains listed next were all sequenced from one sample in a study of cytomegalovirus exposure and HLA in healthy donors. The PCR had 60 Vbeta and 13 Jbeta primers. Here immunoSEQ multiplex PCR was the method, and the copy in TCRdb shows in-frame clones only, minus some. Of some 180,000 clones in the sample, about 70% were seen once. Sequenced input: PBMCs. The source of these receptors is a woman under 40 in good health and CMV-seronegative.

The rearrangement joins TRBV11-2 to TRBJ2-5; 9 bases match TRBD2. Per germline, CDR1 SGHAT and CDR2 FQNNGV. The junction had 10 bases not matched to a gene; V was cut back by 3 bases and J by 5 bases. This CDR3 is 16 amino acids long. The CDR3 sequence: CASSFTLRGGRETQYF. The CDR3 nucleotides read TGTGCCAGCAGCTTTACTCTGCGGGGGGGCCGGGAGACCCAGTACTTC.

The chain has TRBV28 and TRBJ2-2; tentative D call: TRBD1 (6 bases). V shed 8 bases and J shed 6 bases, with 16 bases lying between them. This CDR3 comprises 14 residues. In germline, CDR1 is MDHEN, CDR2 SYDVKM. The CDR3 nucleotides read TGTGCCAGCCAATGGGGCAGGGGCGCCGGGGAGCTGTTTTTT. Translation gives CASQWGRGAGELFF.

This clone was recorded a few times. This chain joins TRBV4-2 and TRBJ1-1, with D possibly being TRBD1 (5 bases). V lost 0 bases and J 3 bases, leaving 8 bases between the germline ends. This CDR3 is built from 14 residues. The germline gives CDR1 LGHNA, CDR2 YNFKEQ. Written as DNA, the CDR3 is TGTGCCAGCAGCCAAGACAGGGAATACACTGAAGCTTTCTTT. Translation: CASSQDREYTEAFF.

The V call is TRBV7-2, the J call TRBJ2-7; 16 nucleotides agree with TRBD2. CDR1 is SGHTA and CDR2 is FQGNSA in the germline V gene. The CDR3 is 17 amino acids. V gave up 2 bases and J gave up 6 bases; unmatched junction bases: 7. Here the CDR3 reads CASSLSGLAGGIGEQYF. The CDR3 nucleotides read TGTGCCAGCAGCTTATCGGGACTAGCGGGAGGGATTGGCGAGCAGTACTTC.

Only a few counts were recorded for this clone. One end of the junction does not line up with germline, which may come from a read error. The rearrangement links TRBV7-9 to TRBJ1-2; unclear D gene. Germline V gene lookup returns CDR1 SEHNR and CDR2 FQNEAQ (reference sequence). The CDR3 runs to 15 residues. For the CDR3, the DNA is TGTTCCAGCAGCTCCTCAACGACATCTAACTATGGCTACACCTTC. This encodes CSSSSSTTSNYGYTF. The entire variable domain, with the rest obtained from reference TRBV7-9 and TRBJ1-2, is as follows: DTGVSQNPRHKITKRGQNVTFRCDPISEHNRLYWYRQTLGQGPEFLTYFQNEAQLEKSRLLSDRFSAERPKGSFSTLEIQRTEQGDSAMYLCSSSSSTTSNYGYTFGSGTRLTVV.

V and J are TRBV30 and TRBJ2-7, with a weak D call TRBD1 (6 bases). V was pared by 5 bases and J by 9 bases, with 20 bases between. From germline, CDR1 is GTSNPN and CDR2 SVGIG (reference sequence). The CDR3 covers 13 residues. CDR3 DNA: TGTGCCTGGGATTACAAACAGGGAAGTTGGCAGTACTTC. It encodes CAWDYKQGSWQYF.

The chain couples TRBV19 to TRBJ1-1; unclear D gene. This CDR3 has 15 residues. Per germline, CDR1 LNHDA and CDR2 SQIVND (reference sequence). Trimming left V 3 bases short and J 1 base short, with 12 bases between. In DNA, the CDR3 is TGTGCCAGTAGTATGTCTGCACCTACGAACACTGAAGCTTTCTTT. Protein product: CASSMSAPTNTEAFF.

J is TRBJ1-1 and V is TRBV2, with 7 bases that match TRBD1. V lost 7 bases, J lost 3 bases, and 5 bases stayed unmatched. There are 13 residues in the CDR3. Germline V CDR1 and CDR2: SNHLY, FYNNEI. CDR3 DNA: TGTGCCAGCACGACAGGGTTGGACACTGAAGCTTTCTTT. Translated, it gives CASTTGLDTEAFF.

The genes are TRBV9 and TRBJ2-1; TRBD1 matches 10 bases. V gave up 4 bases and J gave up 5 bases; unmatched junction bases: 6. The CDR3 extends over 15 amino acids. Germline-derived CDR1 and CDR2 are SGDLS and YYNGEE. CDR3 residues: CASSITGTGDNEQFF. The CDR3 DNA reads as TGTGCCAGCAGCATAACCGGGACAGGGGACAATGAGCAGTTCTTC. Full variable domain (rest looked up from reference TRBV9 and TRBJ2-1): DSGVTQTPKHLITATGQRVTLRCSPRSGDLSVYWYQQSLDQGLQFLIQYYNGEERAKGNILERFSAQQFPDLHSELNLSSLELGDSALYFCASSITGTGDNEQFFGPGTRLTVL.

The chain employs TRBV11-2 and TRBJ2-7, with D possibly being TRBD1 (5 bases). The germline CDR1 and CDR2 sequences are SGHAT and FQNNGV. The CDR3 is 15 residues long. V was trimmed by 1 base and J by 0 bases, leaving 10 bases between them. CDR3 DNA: TGTGCCAGCAGCTTAGCAGGGTCCAGCTCCTACGAGCAGTACTTC. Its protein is CASSLAGSSSYEQYF. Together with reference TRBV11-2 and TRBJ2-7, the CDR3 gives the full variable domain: EAGVAQSPRYKIIEKRQSVAFWCNPISGHATLYWYQQILGQGPKLLIQFQNNGVVDDSQLPKDRFSAERLKGVDSTLKIQPAKLEDSAVYLCASSLAGSSSYEQYFGPGTRLTVT.

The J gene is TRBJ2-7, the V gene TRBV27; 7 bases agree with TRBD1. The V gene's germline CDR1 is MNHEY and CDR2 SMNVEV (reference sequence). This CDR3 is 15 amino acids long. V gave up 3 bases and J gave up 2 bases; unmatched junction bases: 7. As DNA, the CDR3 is TGTGCCAGCAGTTTCTCGACAGGGAGTGCCTACGAGCAGTACTTC. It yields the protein CASSFSTGSAYEQYF.

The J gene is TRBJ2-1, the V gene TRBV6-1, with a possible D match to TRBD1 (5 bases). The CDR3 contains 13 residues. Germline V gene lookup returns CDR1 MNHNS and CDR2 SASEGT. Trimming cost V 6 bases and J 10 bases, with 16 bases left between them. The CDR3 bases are TGTGCCAGCAGCCACCCGGCCCAGGGAGAGCAGTTCTTC. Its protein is CASSHPAQGEQFF.

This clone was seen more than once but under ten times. CDR3 region: CASSRNGGAKDTQYF. In DNA form, the CDR3 reads TGTGCCAGCAGCCGGAACGGGGGGGCCAAGGATACGCAGTATTTT. The V call is TRBV7-2, the J call TRBJ2-3; the match to TRBD2 covers 8 bases. The germline V gene encodes CDR1 SGHTA and CDR2 FQGNSA. The CDR3 spans 15 residues. V shed 5 bases, J shed 6 bases, and the junction held 10 bases outside the gene matches.

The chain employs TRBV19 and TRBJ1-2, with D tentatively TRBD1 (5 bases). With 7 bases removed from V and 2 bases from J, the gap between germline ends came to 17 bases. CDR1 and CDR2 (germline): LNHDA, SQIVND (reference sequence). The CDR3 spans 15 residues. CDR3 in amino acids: CASKGKGDSNYGYTF. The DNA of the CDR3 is TGTGCCAGTAAGGGGAAAGGAGACAGCAACTATGGCTACACCTTC.

CDR3 DNA sequence: TGTGCCAGCAGCATACGGGGGGATTACACCTTC. Amino acids: CASSIRGDYTF. This sequence joins TRBV9 and TRBJ1-2; weak D call: TRBD1 (5 bases). Trimming pared 4 bases from V and 11 bases from J, leaving 12 bases between. Per germline, CDR1 SGDLS and CDR2 YYNGEE. The length of the CDR3 is 11 residues.

CDR3 protein: CASSVEGQGGNTIYF. The CDR3 coding sequence is TGTGCCAGCAGCGTAGAGGGTCAGGGGGGAAACACCATATATTTT. The chain carries TRBV9 and TRBJ1-3, with D tentatively TRBD1 (6 bases). This CDR3 contains 15 residues. V was shortened by 0 bases and J by 4 bases, with 11 bases between the two germline ends. CDR1 is SGDLS, CDR2 YYNGEE, per germline. Full variable domain (outside the CDR3, taken from reference TRBV9 and TRBJ1-3): DSGVTQTPKHLITATGQRVTLRCSPRSGDLSVYWYQQSLDQGLQFLIQYYNGEERAKGNILERFSAQQFPDLHSELNLSSLELGDSALYFCASSVEGQGGNTIYFGEGSWLTVV.

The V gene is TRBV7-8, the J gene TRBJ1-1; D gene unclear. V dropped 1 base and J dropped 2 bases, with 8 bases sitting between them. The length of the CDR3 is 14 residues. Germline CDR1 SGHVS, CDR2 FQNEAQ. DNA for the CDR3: TGTGCCAGCAGCTTAGTTCGGGGAAACACTGAAGCTTTCTTT. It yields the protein CASSLVRGNTEAFF.

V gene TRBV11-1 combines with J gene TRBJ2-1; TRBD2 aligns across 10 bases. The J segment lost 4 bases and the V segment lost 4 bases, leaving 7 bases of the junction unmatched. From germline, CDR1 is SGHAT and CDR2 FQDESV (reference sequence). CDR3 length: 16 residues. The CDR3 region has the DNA TGTGCCAGCAGCTACACCGGGACTAGCGCATACAATGAGCAGTTCTTC. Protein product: CASSYTGTSAYNEQFF.

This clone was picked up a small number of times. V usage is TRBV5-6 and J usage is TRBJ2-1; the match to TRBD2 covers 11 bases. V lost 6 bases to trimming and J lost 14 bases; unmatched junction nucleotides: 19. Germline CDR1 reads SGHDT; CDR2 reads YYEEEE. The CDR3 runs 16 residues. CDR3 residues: CASNYISQVETSGEFF. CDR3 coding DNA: TGTGCCAGCAATTACATATCCCAGGTAGAGACTAGCGGGGAGTTCTTC.

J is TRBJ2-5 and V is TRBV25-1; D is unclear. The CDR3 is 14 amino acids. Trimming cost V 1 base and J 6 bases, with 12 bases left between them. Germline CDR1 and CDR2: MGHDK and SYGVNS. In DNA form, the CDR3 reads TGTGCCAGCAGTGAATCCGTGGGCGCAAAGACCCAGTACTTC. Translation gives CASSESVGAKTQYF.

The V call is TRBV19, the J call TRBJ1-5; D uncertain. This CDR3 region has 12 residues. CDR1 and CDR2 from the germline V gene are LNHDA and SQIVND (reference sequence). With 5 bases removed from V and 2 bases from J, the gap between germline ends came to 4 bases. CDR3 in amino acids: CASSPGNQPQHF. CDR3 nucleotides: TGTGCCAGTAGTCCCGGCAATCAGCCCCAGCATTTT. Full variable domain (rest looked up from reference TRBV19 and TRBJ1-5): DGGITQSPKYLFRKEGQNVTLSCEQNLNHDAMYWYRQDPGQGLRLIYYSQIVNDFQKGDIAEGYSVSREKKESFPLTVTSAQKNPTAFYLCASSPGNQPQHFGDGTRLSIL.

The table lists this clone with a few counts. CDR3 DNA sequence: TGTGCCAGCGGGCCCTATAACTATGGCTACACCTTC. This codes for CASGPYNYGYTF. The genes are TRBV6-5 and TRBJ1-2; no firm D call. Trimming removed 8 bases at V and 1 base at J, with 8 bases between. Germline V gene sequence: CDR1 MNHEY, CDR2 SVGAGI. The CDR3 extends over 12 amino acids.